The 30 T cell receptor beta chains reported below all come from one sample, sequenced in a study of spatial heterogeneity in lung cancer. These receptors' targets are unknown. TCRdb independently ran MiXCR on the 5' RACE reads; one entry per CDR3 protein. The table shows around 7,800 distinct CDR3 sequences, with about 7.7% occurring only once. Time point defined: sample taken at primary tumor resection. General study points: Expanded intratumoral alpha and beta TCR counts tracked tumor mutation counts.

The specimen was lung tumor tissue, collected at surgery. The source is a male donor with early-stage non-small cell lung cancer.

This clonotype was seen many times. In a library made to pick up alpha chains, this beta chain is a stray read with a size that means little. The CDR3 DNA reads TGCAGTGCTACTCAGGGGCGCAATCAGCCCCAGCATTTT. It is translated as CSATQGRNQPQHF. V gene TRBV20-1 combines with J gene TRBJ1-5; possible D gene TRBD1, 6 bases. Trimming stripped 4 bases from V and 2 bases from J, with 9 bases between. The CDR3 covers 13 residues. Germline values: CDR1 DFQATT, CDR2 SNEGSKA (reference sequence).

This clonotype counts as medium-sized. Because the library targeted alpha chains, this beta chain is an off-target read whose size means little. The gene calls are TRBV29-1 and TRBJ2-3, with 7 bases that match TRBD1. The junction had 8 bases not matched to a gene; V was cut back by 7 bases and J by 1 base. Germline CDR1 reads SQVTM; CDR2 reads ANQGSEA. The CDR3 sequence is 14 residues long. The CDR3 DNA reads as TGCAGCGGCGAAAAGGGGGCGGGCACAGATACGCAGTATTTT. Protein: CSGEKGAGTDTQYF.

There are many counts of this clonotype. This beta chain is off target for a library built for alpha chains, so its abundance means little. This chain connects TRBV7-9 to TRBJ1-2; 9 bases fit TRBD1. V was pared by 2 bases and J by 8 bases, with 0 bases of the junction left unmatched. CDR3 length: 12 amino acids. Germline V CDR1 and CDR2: SEHNR, FQNEAQ (reference sequence). CDR3 nucleotides: TGTGCCAGCAGCTTAACAGGGGGCGGCTACACCTTC. Residues: CASSLTGGGYTF.

On this clonotype itself: This beta chain is an unintended read in a library built for alpha chains; its size means little. This rearrangement joins TRBV29-1 to TRBJ2-7, with 9 bases aligning to TRBD1. This CDR3 region has 13 residues. Germline CDR1 and CDR2: SQVTM and ANQGSEA. V gave up 5 bases and J gave up 5 bases; unmatched junction bases: 7. The CDR3, as DNA: TGCAGCGTTACCGGGACAGGGAACCACGAGCAGTACTTC. As protein: CSVTGTGNHEQYF.

Details on this clonotype: This beta chain is off target for a library built for alpha chains, so its abundance means little. V gene TRBV5-5 combines with J gene TRBJ1-2; D remains unclear. Trimming pared 0 bases from V and 4 bases from J, leaving 13 bases between. The CDR3 sequence is 15 residues long. Germline CDR1 and CDR2: SGHKS and YYEKEE (reference sequence). The CDR3 reads CASSLAPDVGYGYTF. The CDR3 nucleotides read TGTGCCAGCAGCTTGGCTCCGGACGTTGGCTATGGCTACACCTTC.

This clonotype has at least ten counts. Because the library targeted alpha chains, this beta chain is an off-target read whose size means little. The genes are TRBV7-2 and TRBJ2-1; 7 bases fit TRBD2. J lost 3 bases, V lost 0 bases, and 5 bases had no gene match. The length of the CDR3 is 16 residues. CDR1 and CDR2 from the germline V gene are SGHTA and FQGNSA. CDR3 DNA: TGTGCCAGCAGCTTAGCCCCTAGCGGACACTACAATGAGCAGTTCTTC. It is translated as CASSLAPSGHYNEQFF.

The table lists this clonotype with many counts. For a library built for alpha chains, this beta chain is a stray read; little rests on its size. The chain links TRBV9 to TRBJ1-6; D call uncertain. V was pared by 0 bases and J by 7 bases, with 8 bases between. Germline V gene data show CDR1 as SGDLS and CDR2 as YYNGEE. CDR3 length: 14 amino acids. CDR3 amino acids: CASSVEARNSPLHF. The DNA of the CDR3 is TGTGCCAGCAGCGTAGAGGCCAGGAATTCACCCCTCCACTTT.

This clonotype rates as medium-sized (0.01 to 0.1%). This beta chain slipped into a library made for alpha chains as a stray read, so its size is not meaningful. The chain combines TRBV20-1 with TRBJ2-7; 9 bases are a match to TRBD2. The CDR3 is made up of 13 amino acids. Germline assignment: CDR1 DFQATT and CDR2 SNEGSKA (reference sequence). V dropped 6 bases and J dropped 5; count of bases not matched to a gene: 8. CDR3 in DNA: TGCAGTGCCCAAGGTAGCGGGAGCGACGAGCAGTACTTC. It specifies CSAQGSGSDEQYF.

This clonotype counts as medium-sized. The library was built for alpha chains, so this beta chain is an off-target read and its size means little. V usage is TRBV20-1 and J usage is TRBJ1-5; the D gene is possibly TRBD1 (5 bases). This CDR3 is 12 amino acids long. Germline CDR1 and CDR2: DFQATT and SNEGSKA (reference sequence). V was pared by 3 bases and J by 7 bases, with 10 bases between. The DNA for the CDR3 is TGCAGTGCTAGCAGGGTGGGGCAGCCCCAGCATTTT. Translated: CSASRVGQPQHF.

By its share, this clonotype is medium-sized (0.01 to 0.1%). This beta chain turned up in a library designed for alpha chains; as an off-target read, its abundance says little. The J gene is TRBJ1-5, the V gene TRBV12-3 or TRBV12-4, with D unresolved. This CDR3 comprises 15 residues. V was clipped by 2 bases and J by 4 bases, with 12 bases between them. CDR3 DNA sequence: TGTGCCAGCAGTTTAAGCGGGAGAAAGAATCAGCCCCAGCATTTT. Translated: CASSLSGRKNQPQHF.

This clonotype was detected many times. A library prepared for alpha chains yielded this beta chain as an off-target read; its size is of little meaning. The genes are TRBV6-5 and TRBJ2-3, with 12 bases lining up with TRBD2. V gave up 6 bases and J gave up 0 bases; unmatched junction bases: 4. Germline V gene data show CDR1 as MNHEY and CDR2 as SVGAGI. This CDR3 has 16 residues. The CDR3 is CASSRGTSGSTDTQYF. CDR3 nucleotide sequence: TGTGCCAGCAGCCGAGGGACTAGCGGGAGCACAGATACGCAGTATTTT.

This clonotype has ten or more counts. This beta chain came through as a stray read in a library set up for alpha chains, and its size says little. The chain carries TRBV5-6 and TRBJ2-5; D remains unclear. CDR3 size: 15 residues. In germline, CDR1 is SGHDT, CDR2 YYEEEE. V lost 0 bases and J 0 bases, leaving 9 bases between the germline ends. The CDR3 reads CASSLGGSYQETQYF. For the CDR3, the DNA is TGTGCCAGCAGCTTGGGCGGCAGTTACCAAGAGACCCAGTACTTC.

This clonotype is termed medium-sized. Because this beta chain is a stray read in a library intended to capture alpha chains, its abundance should not be given much weight. The chain recombines TRBV25-1 with TRBJ2-3; no clear D. Per the germline V gene, CDR1 is MGHDK and CDR2 is SYGVNS. The CDR3 is 14 amino acids. Trimming shortened V by 3 bases and J by 0 bases, and 7 bases separated the two germline ends. The chain's CDR3 is CASSDPTSTDTQYF. Written as DNA, the CDR3 is TGTGCCAGCAGTGACCCTACCAGCACAGATACGCAGTATTTT.

This clonotype was counted ten times or more. A library prepared for alpha chains yielded this beta chain as an off-target read; its size is of little meaning. The V gene is TRBV10-1, the J gene TRBJ2-7; the D is unclear. The length of the CDR3 is 12 residues. V was trimmed by 6 bases and J by 5 bases, leaving 11 bases between them. CDR1 is WNHNN and CDR2 is SYGVQD in the germline V gene (reference sequence). CDR3 loop: CASSDGLNEQYF. The CDR3, as DNA: TGCGCCAGCAGCGACGGGTTAAACGAGCAGTACTTC.

This clonotype ranks as medium-sized (0.01 to 0.1%). With the library built for alpha chains, this beta chain is off target and its frequency is not meaningful. This chain links TRBV18 with TRBJ2-2, with D hard to call. The CDR3 spans 16 residues. Trimming cost V 4 bases and J 0 bases, with 12 bases left between them. The germline V gene encodes CDR1 KGHSH and CDR2 LQKENI. The CDR3 coding sequence is TGTGCCAGCTCACAGCTGGACGTTGCGAACACCGGGGAGCTGTTTTTT. It codes for CASSQLDVANTGELFF.

This clonotype was observed at least ten times. Found in a library prepared for alpha chains, this beta chain is an off-target read, and its abundance has little meaning. The genes are TRBV20-1 and TRBJ2-1; tentative D call: TRBD2 (5 bases). Germline V gives CDR1 DFQATT, CDR2 SNEGSKA (reference sequence). This CDR3 region has 16 residues. V lost 5 bases and J 0 bases, leaving 17 bases between the germline ends. CDR3 amino acids: CSADVPGAASYNEQFF. In DNA, the CDR3 is TGCAGTGCTGACGTACCAGGAGCGGCCTCCTACAATGAGCAGTTCTTC.

This clonotype is classed as medium-sized (0.01 to 0.1%). Within a library made for alpha chains, this beta chain is off target, and its count is uninformative. The chain employs TRBV20-1 and TRBJ2-7; TRBD2 matches 8 bases. Germline V gene sequence: CDR1 DFQATT, CDR2 SNEGSKA (reference sequence). This CDR3 has 14 amino acids. Losses at the gene ends were 5 bases for V and 2 bases for J; bases not matched to a gene: 8. The CDR3: CSAVGGSGAYEQYF. The CDR3 DNA follows: TGCAGTGCTGTAGGTGGTAGCGGGGCCTACGAGCAGTACTTC.

This clonotype is medium-sized by share. Within a library made for alpha chains, this beta chain is off target, and its count is uninformative. This sequence joins TRBV20-1 and TRBJ2-7, with 10 bases lining up with TRBD2. There are 12 residues in the CDR3. The germline V gene has CDR1 DFQATT and CDR2 SNEGSKA (reference sequence). V trimming: 6 bases; J trimming: 3 bases; junction bases outside the gene matches: 2. The CDR3 sequence is CSALAGVYEQYF. CDR3 DNA sequence: TGCAGTGCCCTAGCGGGAGTCTACGAGCAGTACTTC.

This clonotype was recorded at least ten times. Within a library made for alpha chains, this beta chain is off target, and its count is uninformative. The gene calls are TRBV5-1 and TRBJ2-3; 9 bases fit TRBD2. V shed 4 bases and J 4 bases; nucleotides not matched to a gene: 4. Per the germline V gene, CDR1 is SGHRS and CDR2 is YFSETQ. The CDR3 runs 14 residues. The CDR3 is CASSGGRVSDTQYF. In DNA, the CDR3 is TGCGCCAGCAGCGGCGGGAGGGTGTCAGATACGCAGTATTTT.

To note about this clonotype: Because the library targeted alpha chains, this beta chain is an off-target read whose size means little. The J gene is TRBJ2-7, the V gene TRBV29-1; D gene ambiguous. Germline loops: CDR1 SQVTM, CDR2 ANQGSEA. V was cut by 3 bases and J by 7 bases, with 10 bases left in between. The CDR3 consists of 11 residues. CDR3 in DNA: TGCAGCGTTGATGTCAGTCGGGAGCAGTACTTC. Translation gives CSVDVSREQYF.

This clonotype is categorized as medium-sized. Because the library targeted alpha chains, this beta chain is an off-target read whose size means little. This chain links TRBV20-1 with TRBJ1-1, with D unclear. From germline, CDR1 is DFQATT and CDR2 SNEGSKA (reference sequence). Trimming pared 0 bases from V and 1 base from J, leaving 12 bases between. This CDR3 has 15 residues. The CDR3 is CSARDDAGWNTEAFF. The CDR3 DNA is TGCAGTGCTAGAGATGATGCGGGGTGGAACACTGAAGCTTTCTTT.

This clonotype qualifies as medium-sized. With the library built for alpha chains, this beta chain is off target and its frequency is not meaningful. CDR3 sequence reads: CASSLVAGSYNEQFF. In DNA, the CDR3 is TGTGCCAGCAGCTTAGTTGCGGGATCTTACAATGAGCAGTTCTTC. The chain links TRBV7-2 to TRBJ2-1, with TRBD2 as a possible D gene (6 bases). The CDR3 loop spans 15 amino acids. V was pared by 1 base and J by 4 bases, with 11 bases between. Germline assignment: CDR1 SGHTA and CDR2 FQGNSA.

By share of the sample, this clonotype is medium-sized. This beta chain is a stray sequence in a library constructed for alpha chains; its clone size is not meaningful. The gene calls are TRBV5-1 and TRBJ2-4; TRBD2 aligns across 8 bases. The CDR3 is made up of 14 amino acids. Per the germline V gene, CDR1 is SGHRS and CDR2 is YFSETQ. V trimming: 1 base; J trimming: 5 bases; junction bases outside the gene matches: 2. For the CDR3, the DNA is TGCGCCAGCAGCTTGCCGGGAGGGGAAAACATTCAGTACTTC. Its protein product is CASSLPGGENIQYF.

Relative to its sample, this clonotype is medium-sized. Within a library made for alpha chains, this beta chain is off target, and its count is uninformative. The V call is TRBV7-6, the J call TRBJ2-5; 7 nucleotides match TRBD1. Trimming removed 5 bases from V and 0 bases from J; junction bases left unmatched: 9. The length of the CDR3 is 16 residues. Germline V gene data show CDR1 as SGHVS and CDR2 as FNYEAQ. CDR3 sequence: CASSLPGTANQETQYF. CDR3 in DNA: TGTGCCAGCAGCCTCCCTGGGACAGCAAACCAAGAGACCCAGTACTTC.

This clonotype has a count of ten or more. Found in a library prepared for alpha chains, this beta chain is an off-target read, and its abundance has little meaning. This rearrangement joins TRBV4-2 to TRBJ2-1, with unresolved D. Germline V lookup: CDR1 LGHNA, CDR2 YNFKEQ. The CDR3 has 18 amino acids. The ends were cut back, 4 bases at V and 4 bases at J, with 23 bases in the middle. CDR3 DNA: TGTGCCAGCAGCCTTTCCGCCTCGTCCGCCTCCGCATACAATGAGCAGTTCTTC. Translation gives CASSLSASSASAYNEQFF.

Remarks on this clonotype: In a library made to pick up alpha chains, this beta chain is a stray read with a size that means little. J is TRBJ1-6 and V is TRBV7-8; D is unresolved. V dropped 4 bases and J dropped 7 bases, with 11 bases sitting between them. This CDR3 is built from 14 residues. Looked up from germline, CDR1 is SGHVS and CDR2 is FQNEAQ. DNA for the CDR3: TGTGCCAGCAGCTCCCGGCCGCTGAATTCACCCCTCCACTTT. Translated, it gives CASSSRPLNSPLHF.

This clonotype appeared a few times. This beta chain appears as a stray read in a library generated for alpha chains; its size is not informative. The chain uses TRBV4-2 and TRBJ2-3; 14 nucleotides align to TRBD2. V dropped 4 bases and J dropped 5; count of bases not matched to a gene: 2. The V gene's germline CDR1 is LGHNA and CDR2 YNFKEQ. The CDR3 runs to 15 residues. CDR3 sequence (DNA): TGTGCCAGCAGCCCCGGGACTAGCGGGGGAGATACGCAGTATTTT. Its translation is CASSPGTSGGDTQYF.

With regard to this clonotype: Since it is a stray read in a library aimed at alpha chains, this beta chain has a size that is not meaningful. The chain joins TRBV7-6 to TRBJ2-3; tentatively, D is TRBD1 (5 bases). The germline V and J ends were trimmed by 2 bases and 3 bases, with 9 bases remaining between them. Per the germline V gene, CDR1 is SGHVS and CDR2 is FNYEAQ. This CDR3 region has 14 residues. As DNA, the CDR3 is TGTGCCAGCAGCTTACTCCAGGGAACAGATACGCAGTATTTT. Amino acids: CASSLLQGTDTQYF.

This clonotype was seen at least ten times. A library made for alpha chains picked up this beta chain off target, so its size means little. This chain uses TRBV7-9 with TRBJ1-4; 9 bases match TRBD1. This CDR3 is built from 14 residues. V gave up 4 bases and J gave up 8 bases; unmatched junction bases: 5. Germline lookup yields CDR1 SEHNR and CDR2 FQNEAQ (reference sequence). The CDR3: CASSWGTGSEKLFF. The DNA for the CDR3 is TGTGCCAGCAGCTGGGGGACAGGGAGCGAAAAACTGTTTTTT.

By sample share, this clonotype is medium-sized. This beta chain is a stray sequence in a library constructed for alpha chains; its clone size is not meaningful. The chain recombines TRBV2 with TRBJ2-7; D remains ambiguous. V lost 3 bases, J lost 2 bases, and 8 bases lay in between. The length of the CDR3 is 13 residues. Germline values: CDR1 SNHLY, CDR2 FYNNEI. CDR3 in DNA: TGTGCCAGCAGTGAGGGTAGACCCTACGAGCAGTACTTC. Its protein product is CASSEGRPYEQYF.